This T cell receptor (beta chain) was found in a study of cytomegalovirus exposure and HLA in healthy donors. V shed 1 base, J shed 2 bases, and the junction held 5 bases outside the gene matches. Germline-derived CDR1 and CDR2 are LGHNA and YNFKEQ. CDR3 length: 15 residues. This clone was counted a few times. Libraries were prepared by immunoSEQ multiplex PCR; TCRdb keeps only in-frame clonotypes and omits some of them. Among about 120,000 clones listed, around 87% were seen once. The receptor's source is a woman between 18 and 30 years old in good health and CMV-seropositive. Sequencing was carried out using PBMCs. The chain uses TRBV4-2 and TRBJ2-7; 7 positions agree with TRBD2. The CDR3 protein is CASSQGAGTTYEQYF. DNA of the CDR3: TGTGCCAGCAGCCAAGGAGCGGGAACAACCTACGAGCAGTACTTC.